The 30 T cell receptor beta chains reported below all come from one sample, sequenced in a study of blood T cell repertoires in COVID-19. This table comes from immunoSEQ multiplex PCR, and its TCRdb copy is limited to in-frame clones, with some not included. The profile shows roughly 230,000 clones, about 88% of them singletons. Material: peripheral blood. Receptors originate from a man aged 35-49 years with acute or convalescent COVID-19.

The chain combines TRBV4-2 with TRBJ1-2, with D possibly being TRBD1 (5 bases). Deletions cut 0 bases from V and 4 bases from J, with 18 bases between. The CDR3 extends over 17 amino acids. The germline gives CDR1 LGHNA, CDR2 YNFKEQ. DNA for the CDR3: TGTGCCAGCAGCCAAGACCCCACAGGTCTCCCGATCTATGGCTACACCTTC. It translates to CASSQDPTGLPIYGYTF.

This rearrangement joins TRBV14 to TRBJ2-7; D uncertain. There are 13 residues in the CDR3. Germline CDR1 SGHDN, CDR2 FVKESK. Trimming left V 0 bases short and J 3 bases short, with 6 bases between. CDR3 loop: CASSQEQNYEQYF. CDR3 nucleotide sequence: TGTGCCAGCAGCCAAGAACAGAACTACGAGCAGTACTTC.

V and J are TRBV6-5 and TRBJ2-7, with 8 bases lining up with TRBD1. V lost 6 bases, J lost 0 bases, and 7 bases stayed unmatched. This CDR3 is 15 amino acids long. From germline, CDR1 is MNHEY and CDR2 SVGAGI. The CDR3 bases are TGTGCCAGCAGGGAGGACAGGGCCCTCTCCTACGAGCAGTACTTC. Its translation: CASREDRALSYEQYF.

The chain joins TRBV24-1 to TRBJ2-5; tentative D call: TRBD1 (6 bases). Germline V gene lookup returns CDR1 KGHDR and CDR2 SFDVKD. Trimming removed 10 bases from V and 2 bases from J, with 10 bases in between. The length of the CDR3 is 12 residues. The DNA for the CDR3 is TGTGCCACGGGGACATCTCAAGAGACCCAGTACTTC. Protein sequence: CATGTSQETQYF.

A few counts support this clone. V is TRBV6-2 or TRBV6-3 and J is TRBJ1-1; perhaps TRBD1 as D (6 bases). The germline V gene has CDR1 MNHEY and CDR2 SVGEGT. CDR3 length equals 15 residues. Deletions cut 5 bases from V and 2 bases from J, with 15 bases between. CDR3 loop: CASSTPSGANTEAFF. The CDR3 DNA follows: TGTGCCAGCAGTACCCCTTCAGGGGCCAACACTGAAGCTTTCTTT.

The genes are TRBV27 and TRBJ2-7, with 9 nucleotides matching TRBD1. There are 16 residues in the CDR3. From germline, CDR1 is MNHEY and CDR2 SMNVEV (reference sequence). With V trimmed by 5 bases and J by 1 base, 9 bases remained unmatched. The CDR3 DNA follows: TGTGCCAGCAGTGGGGGGGGACAGGGCGGATCCTACGAGCAGTACTTC. It is translated as CASSGGGQGGSYEQYF.

The chain carries TRBV19 and TRBJ2-1; 12 nucleotides line up with TRBD2. After removal of 7 bases from V and 5 bases from J, the junction contained 9 bases not matched to a gene. Germline V gives CDR1 LNHDA, CDR2 SQIVND (reference sequence). CDR3 length: 16 residues. The CDR3 reads CASTSLAGGKNNEQFF. DNA of the CDR3: TGTGCCAGTACCTCACTAGCGGGGGGTAAAAACAATGAGCAGTTCTTC.

The V gene is TRBV5-5, the J gene TRBJ1-3, with D hard to call. Trimming pared 1 base from V and 0 bases from J, leaving 11 bases between. The germline CDR1 and CDR2 sequences are SGHKS and YYEKEE (reference sequence). The CDR3 runs to 16 residues. The chain's CDR3 is CASSLLHPSSGNTIYF. In DNA, the CDR3 is TGTGCCAGCAGCTTGCTCCACCCCAGCTCTGGAAACACCATATATTTT.

CDR3 amino acids: CASSWSDTYNEQFF. The DNA for the CDR3 is TGCGCCAGCAGCTGGAGTGATACCTACAATGAGCAGTTCTTC. The J gene is TRBJ2-1, the V gene TRBV5-1; D is undetermined. V dropped 3 bases and J dropped 2 bases, with 9 bases sitting between them. This CDR3 contains 14 residues. Germline V gives CDR1 SGHRS, CDR2 YFSETQ.

V usage is TRBV19 and J usage is TRBJ1-1; TRBD1 might be the D (5 bases). CDR1 and CDR2 from the germline V gene are LNHDA and SQIVND (reference sequence). This CDR3 region has 13 residues. V was shortened by 6 bases and J by 5 bases, with 13 bases between the two germline ends. This CDR3 reads CASSLQEGTEAFF. Written as DNA, the CDR3 is TGTGCCAGTAGCCTACAGGAAGGGACTGAAGCTTTCTTT. The full variable domain, rest sourced from reference TRBV19 and TRBJ1-1, is DGGITQSPKYLFRKEGQNVTLSCEQNLNHDAMYWYRQDPGQGLRLIYYSQIVNDFQKGDIAEGYSVSREKKESFPLTVTSAQKNPTAFYLCASSLQEGTEAFFGQGTRLTVV.

The rearrangement links TRBV4-1 to TRBJ1-4; 9 nucleotides match TRBD1. The length of the CDR3 is 16 residues. J gave up 7 bases and V 5 bases, and 11 bases lay outside the gene matches. Germline assignment: CDR1 MGHRA and CDR2 YSYEKL. The CDR3 region is CASSEGGDRALEKLFF. CDR3 coding DNA: TGCGCCAGCAGCGAGGGTGGGGACAGGGCGCTTGAAAAACTGTTTTTT.

CDR3 sequence: CASSLNSGVKTQYF. In DNA form, the CDR3 reads TGTGCCAGCAGCTTGAATAGCGGGGTAAAGACCCAGTACTTC. This chain connects TRBV5-4 to TRBJ2-5; 8 nucleotides align to TRBD2. With 1 base clipped from V and 6 bases from J, the junction kept 5 bases outside the gene matches. Per the germline V gene, CDR1 is SGHNT and CDR2 is YYREEE (reference sequence). The CDR3 sequence is 14 residues long.

V is TRBV28 and J is TRBJ1-2; 12 positions match TRBD1. The CDR3 contains 16 residues. In germline, CDR1 is MDHEN, CDR2 SYDVKM. J was trimmed by 5 bases and V by 3 bases; bases with no gene match: 7. In nucleotides, the CDR3 is TGTGCCAGCAGTTTGGGACAGGGGGCCCGCAATTATGGCTACACCTTC. Encoded protein: CASSLGQGARNYGYTF.

The V gene is TRBV29-1, the J gene TRBJ1-2; tentative D call: TRBD1 (5 bases). The CDR3 spans 13 residues. Germline V gives CDR1 SQVTM, CDR2 ANQGSEA. V gave up 4 bases and J gave up 1 base, with 10 bases separating them. The CDR3 sequence is CSVGRDLNYGYTF. CDR3 coding DNA: TGCAGCGTTGGGCGGGACCTTAACTATGGCTACACCTTC.

This chain links TRBV11-2 with TRBJ2-5; D is ambiguous. V shed 5 bases and J shed 4 bases, with 14 bases lying between them. The CDR3 is 14 amino acids. Germline CDR1 is SGHAT and CDR2 is FQNNGV. In nucleotides, the CDR3 is TGTGCCAGCAGCCGTGACACGCAGGCAGAGACCCAGTACTTC. This gives the protein CASSRDTQAETQYF. The full variable domain, its missing parts supplied by reference TRBV11-2 and TRBJ2-5, is EAGVAQSPRYKIIEKRQSVAFWCNPISGHATLYWYQQILGQGPKLLIQFQNNGVVDDSQLPKDRFSAERLKGVDSTLKIQPAKLEDSAVYLCASSRDTQAETQYFGPGTRLLVL.

This clone was seen once. V gene TRBV5-4 combines with J gene TRBJ2-2; possible D gene TRBD1, 6 bases. The germline gives CDR1 SGHNT, CDR2 YYREEE (reference sequence). The CDR3 extends over 15 amino acids. The ends were cut back, 4 bases at V and 4 bases at J, with 14 bases in the middle. The CDR3 is CASSPGQFPTGELFF. In nucleotides, the CDR3 is TGTGCCAGCAGCCCGGGACAATTCCCCACCGGGGAGCTGTTTTTT.

The chain is built from TRBV5-5 and TRBJ2-4; possibly TRBD2 for D (6 bases). The CDR3 contains 17 residues. Trimming pared 0 bases from V and 8 bases from J, leaving 21 bases between. Germline values: CDR1 SGHKS, CDR2 YYEKEE (reference sequence). CDR3 protein: CASSLGSRREVGYIQYF. The CDR3 nucleotides read TGTGCCAGCAGCTTGGGCTCGCGCAGGGAGGTGGGATACATTCAGTACTTC.

The chain carries TRBV10-2 and TRBJ1-2, with a possible D match to TRBD1 (5 bases). Trimming removed 3 bases from V and 8 bases from J, with 13 bases in between. The CDR3 spans 13 residues. Germline CDR1 reads WSHSY; CDR2 reads SAAADI. CDR3 in DNA: TGCGCCAGCAGTGATAGGGGTCCGGAGGGCTACACCTTC. This gives the protein CASSDRGPEGYTF.

V usage is TRBV27 and J usage is TRBJ2-3, with TRBD2 matching 9 bases. Trimming took 5 bases from V and 6 from J; bases not matched to a gene: 9. Germline V gives CDR1 MNHEY, CDR2 SMNVEV (reference sequence). The CDR3 covers 15 residues. CDR3 bases: TGTGCCAGCAGTCCCTTGACCGCGGGGGGGGATACGCAGTATTTT. It yields the protein CASSPLTAGGDTQYF.

The chain is built from TRBV30 and TRBJ2-5; D is perhaps TRBD1 (6 bases). CDR1 and CDR2 from the germline V gene are GTSNPN and SVGIG (reference sequence). The length of the CDR3 is 14 residues. The V end lost 3 bases, the J end lost 1 base, and 12 bases lay between the germline ends. The chain's CDR3 is CAWRQGQPQETQYF. CDR3 nucleotides: TGTGCCTGGAGGCAAGGACAGCCCCAAGAGACCCAGTACTTC.

The V and J genes are TRBV6-5 and TRBJ1-2; 7 nucleotides match TRBD1. The ends lost 6 bases at V and 4 bases at J; junction bases unmatched: 8. The CDR3 contains 14 residues. Looked up from germline, CDR1 is MNHEY and CDR2 is SVGAGI. The CDR3 DNA is TGTGCCAGCAGGGCCACAGGGGTGTCCTATGGCTACACCTTC. Its translation is CASRATGVSYGYTF.

The gene calls are TRBV2 and TRBJ1-5; 10 nucleotides line up with TRBD1. V shed 11 bases and J 6 bases; nucleotides not matched to a gene: 7. Looked up from germline, CDR1 is SNHLY and CDR2 is FYNNEI. CDR3 length: 13 residues. The CDR3 sequence is CAGGTGDIQPQHF. CDR3 DNA sequence: TGTGCCGGGGGGACAGGGGACATTCAGCCCCAGCATTTT.

The chain is built from TRBV6-5 and TRBJ2-5; D is unresolved. The V gene's germline CDR1 is MNHEY and CDR2 SVGAGI. The germline V and J ends were trimmed by 6 bases and 4 bases, with 15 bases remaining between them. This CDR3 contains 14 residues. The CDR3: CASRSPLSGETQYF. The CDR3 bases are TGTGCCAGCAGGTCTCCTCTCTCGGGAGAGACCCAGTACTTC.

The rearrangement links TRBV5-6 to TRBJ1-3, with TRBD1 matching over 9 bases. CDR1 and CDR2 from the germline V gene are SGHDT and YYEEEE. Trimming took 4 bases from V and 2 from J; bases not matched to a gene: 7. This CDR3 is 16 amino acids long. The CDR3 reads CASSPVGQGPGNTIYF. CDR3 in DNA: TGTGCCAGCAGCCCGGTAGGACAGGGGCCTGGAAACACCATATATTTT.

The chain combines TRBV18 with TRBJ2-7, with D possibly being TRBD1 (6 bases). V was clipped by 4 bases and J by 2 bases, with 12 bases between them. The length of the CDR3 is 14 residues. Germline V gives CDR1 KGHSH, CDR2 LQKENI. DNA of the CDR3: TGTGCCAGCTCACTCGGACAGCAGACCTACGAGCAGTACTTC. Translation: CASSLGQQTYEQYF. Using reference TRBV18 and TRBJ2-7 for the parts outside the CDR3, the full variable domain is NAGVMQNPRHLVRRRGQEARLRCSPMKGHSHVYWYRQLPEEGLKFMVYLQKENIIDESGMPKERFSAEFPKEGPSILRIQQVVRGDSAAYFCASSLGQQTYEQYFGPGTRLTVT.

Of note for this clone: Its ends do not fully match the called genes, so a read error is possible. The gene calls are TRBV30 and TRBJ2-7, with 9 positions matching TRBD1. The CDR3 consists of 11 residues. Germline-derived CDR1 and CDR2 are GTSNPN and SVGIG (reference sequence). The CDR3 sequence: CAWSVLADRGF. The CDR3 DNA sequence: TGTGCCTGGAGTGTACTGGCGGACAGGGGCTTC.

The chain combines TRBV7-3 with TRBJ2-1; no firm D call. This CDR3 is 17 amino acids long. V was shortened by 0 bases and J by 0 bases, with 12 bases between the two germline ends. In germline, CDR1 is SGHTA, CDR2 FQGTGA. The CDR3, as DNA: TGTGCCAGCAGCTTAACGGGCTGGCCGAGCTCCTACAATGAGCAGTTCTTC. It codes for CASSLTGWPSSYNEQFF.

The chain joins TRBV5-4 to TRBJ1-1; 10 nucleotides agree with TRBD1. The CDR3 sequence is 16 residues long. Trimming at V came to 5 bases and at J to 3 bases, leaving 10 bases not matched to a gene. Looked up from germline, CDR1 is SGHNT and CDR2 is YYREEE (reference sequence). As DNA, the CDR3 is TGTGCCAGCAGACGGGACAGGGGAGGGGTCCACACTGAAGCTTTCTTT. This encodes CASRRDRGGVHTEAFF.

The J gene is TRBJ2-5, the V gene TRBV27, with a weak D call TRBD2 (6 bases). This CDR3 has 19 residues. The V gene lost 2 bases and the J gene lost 3 bases, with 25 bases spanning the gap. Germline CDR1 MNHEY, CDR2 SMNVEV (reference sequence). CDR3: CASSLPPTSIVGGEETQYF. In DNA form, the CDR3 reads TGTGCCAGCAGTTTACCACCCACCTCAATTGTGGGGGGAGAAGAGACCCAGTACTTC.

V is TRBV14 and J is TRBJ2-2, with D maybe TRBD2 (5 bases). Trimming removed 3 bases from V and 0 bases from J, with 11 bases in between. Per germline, CDR1 SGHDN and CDR2 FVKESK. This CDR3 is built from 16 residues. CDR3 sequence (DNA): TGTGCCAGCAGCCACAATCGGGGAGCGAACACCGGGGAGCTGTTTTTT. Translation gives CASSHNRGANTGELFF. The whole variable domain, filled in from reference TRBV14 and TRBJ2-2, reads EAGVTQFPSHSVIEKGQTVTLRCDPISGHDNLYWYRRVMGKEIKFLLHFVKESKQDESGMPNNRFLAERTGGTYSTLKVQPAELEDSGVYFCASSHNRGANTGELFFGEGSRLTVL.